Each of the 26 T cell receptor beta chains below was sequenced from the same sample in a study of blood T cell repertoires in COVID-19. The protocol was immunoSEQ multiplex PCR, while the TCRdb copy is restricted to in-frame clones and leaves out a portion. The table has 250,000 or so clones, approximately 81% seen once. The sequenced sample consisted of PBMCs or T cells enriched from blood (not recorded which). Source of these receptors: a woman aged 45-60 years who had been exposed to COVID-19.

The rearrangement links TRBV7-8 to TRBJ1-1, with TRBD1 as a possible D gene (6 bases). Trimming took 5 bases from V and 5 from J, leaving 15 bases between them. The CDR3 loop spans 14 amino acids. CDR1 and CDR2 from the germline V gene are SGHVS and FQNEAQ. The CDR3 region is CASSPGQSRTEAFF. The DNA of the CDR3 is TGTGCCAGCAGCCCAGGACAGTCTCGGACTGAAGCTTTCTTT.

The V gene is TRBV4-1, the J gene TRBJ1-6; D is undetermined. Germline V gene lookup returns CDR1 MGHRA and CDR2 YSYEKL. This CDR3 is built from 17 residues. Trimming removed 0 bases at V and 14 bases at J, with 23 bases between. The CDR3 loop reads CASSQDQYDAGVKTLHF. The CDR3 bases are TGCGCCAGCAGCCAAGATCAATACGATGCAGGCGTGAAAACCCTCCACTTT.

This clone was seen at least ten times. The chain carries TRBV15 and TRBJ1-6; 8 nucleotides agree with TRBD1. The germline gives CDR1 LNHNV, CDR2 YYDKDF (reference sequence). CDR3 length equals 14 residues. The ends lost 5 bases at V and 7 bases at J; junction bases unmatched: 4. The CDR3 here is CATSGRQGNSPLHF. The CDR3 DNA reads TGTGCCACCAGCGGACGACAGGGGAATTCACCCCTCCACTTT.

This sequence joins TRBV11-2 and TRBJ2-7, with D hard to call. Trimming cost V 2 bases and J 4 bases, with 12 bases left between them. The CDR3 runs to 14 residues. Per germline, CDR1 SGHAT and CDR2 FQNNGV. CDR3 nucleotides: TGTGCCAGCAGCTTACCCGGCAGGAAATACGAGCAGTACTTC. This gives the protein CASSLPGRKYEQYF.

The chain links TRBV25-1 to TRBJ1-2; 9 bases fit TRBD1. Germline V gene lookup returns CDR1 MGHDK and CDR2 SYGVNS. The CDR3 sequence is 13 residues long. V gave up 7 bases and J gave up 8 bases; unmatched junction bases: 8. The chain's CDR3 is CASTVGQGGGYTF. CDR3 in DNA: TGTGCCAGCACCGTGGGACAGGGCGGCGGCTACACCTTC.

J is TRBJ1-1 and V is TRBV19, with 7 bases fitting TRBD1. The CDR3 loop spans 15 amino acids. The ends lost 9 bases at V and 1 base at J; junction bases unmatched: 11. CDR1 is LNHDA, CDR2 SQIVND, per germline (reference sequence). The CDR3 DNA sequence: TGTGCCAGCCAGCACAGGGGCTGGAAGAACACTGAAGCTTTCTTT. Amino acids: CASQHRGWKNTEAFF. Drawing the rest from reference TRBV19 and TRBJ1-1, the complete variable domain is DGGITQSPKYLFRKEGQNVTLSCEQNLNHDAMYWYRQDPGQGLRLIYYSQIVNDFQKGDIAEGYSVSREKKESFPLTVTSAQKNPTAFYLCASQHRGWKNTEAFFGQGTRLTVV.

This chain connects TRBV19 to TRBJ1-6; possible D gene TRBD1, 6 bases. Trimming stripped 5 bases from V and 0 bases from J, with 14 bases between. Germline CDR1 and CDR2: LNHDA and SQIVND (reference sequence). CDR3 size: 17 residues. The CDR3 is CASSYRSGDSYNSPLHF. DNA of the CDR3: TGTGCCAGTAGTTACCGGTCAGGGGACTCCTATAATTCACCCCTCCACTTT.

The chain combines TRBV9 with TRBJ2-3, with 8 bases lining up with TRBD2. Germline V CDR1 and CDR2: SGDLS, YYNGEE. V gave up 0 bases and J gave up 0 bases; unmatched junction bases: 9. The CDR3 sequence is 18 residues long. CDR3 residues: CASSVGGWSGGSTDTQYF. The CDR3 nucleotides read TGTGCCAGCAGCGTAGGAGGTTGGAGCGGGGGAAGCACAGATACGCAGTATTTT.

This clone came up a few times. V gene TRBV5-4 combines with J gene TRBJ2-3, with TRBD1 matching over 10 bases. Germline V CDR1 and CDR2: SGHNT, YYREEE (reference sequence). CDR3 length: 19 amino acids. The V and J ends lost 0 bases and 6 bases, in that order; junction bases with no gene match: 16. CDR3 region: CASSLGSWFGTGVGDTQYF. As DNA, the CDR3 is TGTGCCAGCAGCTTGGGTTCGTGGTTTGGGACAGGGGTCGGGGATACGCAGTATTTT.

This clone was observed a single time. At one end the junction does not follow the germline gene, possibly because of a read error. This same CDR3 is encoded by further DNA sequences in the sample. The chain links TRBV5-8 to TRBJ2-7, with a tentative D call TRBD1 (6 bases). The CDR3 spans 15 residues. The V gene's germline CDR1 is SGHTS and CDR2 YDEGEE. CDR3 in DNA: TGTGCCAGTCCAGACCCACCGGGACACCCGAGCGAGCGGTACTTC. This sequence encodes CASPDPPGHPSERYF.

The DNA of the CDR3 is TGTGCCAGCAGCTTCTGGACAGGGCCAGAGACCCAGTACTTC. It encodes CASSFWTGPETQYF. The chain couples TRBV7-8 to TRBJ2-5; TRBD1 matches at 8 bases. Germline V gene data show CDR1 as SGHVS and CDR2 as FQNEAQ. J gave up 4 bases and V 3 bases, and 4 bases lay outside the gene matches. This CDR3 has 14 amino acids.

This clone was picked up a small number of times. In DNA form, the CDR3 reads TGTGCCAGCAGCCTATTCTCTGGGGCCAACGTCCTGACTTTC. Encoded protein: CASSLFSGANVLTF. This chain connects TRBV7-6 to TRBJ2-6; no clear D gene. The CDR3 is 14 residues long. CDR1 is SGHVS and CDR2 is FNYEAQ in the germline V gene. Trimming took off 5 bases at V and 0 bases at J, with 5 bases between the two ends.

The CDR3 DNA follows: TGTGCCAGCAGCTTAGATCCTGCCTCTAGCGGGCCGTCCTACGAGCAGTACTTC. The encoded protein is CASSLDPASSGPSYEQYF. The chain is built from TRBV11-2 and TRBJ2-7, with 8 bases that match TRBD2. Trimming cost V 0 bases and J 1 base; bases outside gene matches: 11. Per germline, CDR1 SGHAT and CDR2 FQNNGV. The CDR3 extends over 18 amino acids.

V usage is TRBV6-5 and J usage is TRBJ1-2, with TRBD1 as a possible D gene (6 bases). The CDR3 is 15 residues long. Deletions cut 5 bases from V and 4 bases from J, with 17 bases between. Germline V gene sequence: CDR1 MNHEY, CDR2 SVGAGI. The CDR3 region is CASSPTTGDLYGYTF. The CDR3 coding sequence is TGTGCCAGCAGTCCTACGACAGGAGACCTCTATGGCTACACCTTC.

J is TRBJ2-5 and V is TRBV10-3; D may be TRBD2 (7 bases). V was cut by 3 bases and J by 0 bases, with 8 bases left in between. CDR1 is ENHRY, CDR2 SYGVKD, per germline. This CDR3 contains 14 residues. CDR3 residues: CAISEGGDQETQYF. DNA for the CDR3: TGTGCCATCAGTGAAGGGGGGGACCAAGAGACCCAGTACTTC.

CDR3 in DNA: TGTGCCAGCACCCTCGGGGACTCAGCTACGGGAAACACCATATATTTT. It is translated as CASTLGDSATGNTIYF. The V gene is TRBV9, the J gene TRBJ1-3; the D gene is possibly TRBD1 (5 bases). V lost 6 bases and J 4 bases, leaving 20 bases between the germline ends. Germline CDR1 is SGDLS and CDR2 is YYNGEE. The CDR3 runs to 16 residues.

The rearrangement uses TRBV9 and TRBJ2-1; D is possibly TRBD2 (6 bases). Between the trimmed V and J ends, which lost 4 bases and 5 bases, there was a span of 19 bases. The CDR3 is made up of 16 amino acids. Per germline, CDR1 SGDLS and CDR2 YYNGEE. In nucleotides, the CDR3 is TGTGCCAGCAGCCCCAACTCAGCGGGTGCTAACAATGAGCAGTTCTTC. It translates to CASSPNSAGANNEQFF.

The chain links TRBV15 to TRBJ1-6; D unclear. CDR3 length: 17 residues. Trimming pared 0 bases from V and 8 bases from J, leaving 17 bases between. Germline assignment: CDR1 LNHNV and CDR2 YYDKDF (reference sequence). The CDR3 DNA reads TGTGCCACCAGCAGAGACCCGCCGACCCGGGTCCATTCACCCCTCCACTTT. Its translation: CATSRDPPTRVHSPLHF.

This chain connects TRBV5-5 to TRBJ1-2, with D unresolved. Germline V gene lookup returns CDR1 SGHKS and CDR2 YYEKEE (reference sequence). Deletions cut 2 bases from V and 5 bases from J, with 10 bases between. The CDR3 loop spans 13 amino acids. CDR3 in amino acids: CASSFDGVYGYTF. The CDR3 bases are TGTGCCAGCAGCTTCGACGGGGTATATGGCTACACCTTC.

The J gene is TRBJ2-5, the V gene TRBV9; a possible D gene is TRBD1 (5 bases). CDR3 size: 14 residues. V gave up 4 bases and J gave up 2 bases, with 12 bases separating them. The V gene's germline CDR1 is SGDLS and CDR2 YYNGEE. The CDR3, as DNA: TGTGCCAGCAGCCCCATAGGGGTTCAAGAGACCCAGTACTTC. The encoded protein is CASSPIGVQETQYF.

The chain carries TRBV5-5 and TRBJ2-7, with 8 bases that match TRBD2. The J segment lost 2 bases and the V segment lost 5 bases, leaving 6 bases of the junction unmatched. The CDR3 runs to 14 residues. The V gene's germline CDR1 is SGHKS and CDR2 YYEKEE (reference sequence). The CDR3 reads CASRAGTRPYEQYF. CDR3 nucleotide sequence: TGTGCCAGCAGAGCCGGGACTAGACCCTACGAGCAGTACTTC. Full variable domain (missing parts from reference TRBV5-5 and TRBJ2-7): DAGVTQSPTHLIKTRGQQVTLRCSPISGHKSVSWYQQVLGQGPQFIFQYYEKEERGRGNFPDRFSARQFPNYSSELNVNALLLGDSALYLCASRAGTRPYEQYFGPGTRLTVT.

This clone was detected only once. The CDR3 sequence: CAIPTGPSTDTQYF. CDR3 sequence (DNA): TGTGCCATCCCGACAGGGCCTAGCACAGATACGCAGTATTTT. The chain recombines TRBV6-5 with TRBJ2-3; 7 bases align to TRBD1. The V gene's germline CDR1 is MNHEY and CDR2 SVGAGI. The V segment lost 10 bases and the J segment 0 bases; nucleotides outside the gene matches: 7. CDR3 length: 14 amino acids.

The V gene is TRBV27, the J gene TRBJ2-7, with D perhaps TRBD1 (6 bases). Germline V gene sequence: CDR1 MNHEY, CDR2 SMNVEV (reference sequence). CDR3 length equals 16 residues. V was trimmed by 0 bases and J by 5 bases, leaving 17 bases between them. The CDR3 protein is CASSLSRGLQPNEQYF. The CDR3, as DNA: TGTGCCAGCAGTTTATCCAGGGGATTACAACCTAACGAGCAGTACTTC.

V is TRBV10-1 and J is TRBJ1-2, with D possibly TRBD1 on 5 matching bases. CDR1 WNHNN and CDR2 SYGVQD come from the germline V gene (reference sequence). Trimming stripped 2 bases from V and 4 bases from J, with 8 bases between. This CDR3 has 13 amino acids. Here the CDR3 DNA reads TGCGCCAGCAGTGAGGACAGATTCTATGGCTACACCTTC. Translation: CASSEDRFYGYTF.

The V call is TRBV3-1 (or the pseudogene TRBV3-2), the J call TRBJ1-3; tentative D call: TRBD1 (6 bases). The CDR3 spans 16 residues. Per the germline V gene, CDR1 is LGHDT and CDR2 is YNNKEL (reference sequence). The V end was cut by 4 bases, the J end by 2 bases, with 15 bases between. CDR3 loop: CASSREGVNTGNTIYF. In DNA form, the CDR3 reads TGTGCCAGCAGCCGCGAGGGGGTAAATACTGGAAACACCATATATTTT.

This clone was seen only a few times. V gene TRBV6-5 combines with J gene TRBJ1-2, with TRBD1 matching over 9 bases. The CDR3 is 13 amino acids. Germline V gene data show CDR1 as MNHEY and CDR2 as SVGAGI. Trimming at V came to 6 bases and at J to 10 bases, leaving 9 bases not matched to a gene. The CDR3 loop reads CASRYRDRELYTF. The CDR3 coding sequence is TGTGCCAGCAGGTACCGGGACAGGGAGCTCTACACCTTC.